Below, 28 T cell receptor beta chains from the same sample are listed, as sequenced in a study of T-cell reconstitution after alpha-beta-depleted transplantation in children. A TCRbeta library incorporating unique molecular identifiers was prepared. TCRdb fed the PCR reads into MiXCR, producing one record per CDR3 protein. The data contain more than 500,000 distinct CDR3 sequences, more than 9.5% of them singletons. The source material was PBMCs, mostly from graft donor cells, sampled 180 days after TCRalphabeta/CD19-depleted stem cell transplant. The origin of the receptors is a female patient aged 2-9 years who had a stem cell transplant for aplastic anemia, so the T cells may come from the graft donor.

The chain carries TRBV11-1 and TRBJ1-5, with D tentatively TRBD1 (6 bases). This CDR3 region has 18 residues. Germline V lookup: CDR1 SGHAT, CDR2 FQDESV (reference sequence). Trimming took off 0 bases at V and 2 bases at J, with 17 bases between the two ends. The CDR3 region has the DNA TGTGCCAGCAGCTTAGCGTCAGGGGCAAGGCCCGGCAATCAGCCCCAGCATTTT. Protein: CASSLASGARPGNQPQHF.

This clonotype was found many times. CDR3 amino acids: CASSWVSGAGIDTQYF. The CDR3 region has the DNA TGTGCCAGCAGTTGGGTTAGCGGAGCCGGTATAGATACGCAGTATTTT. This chain links TRBV6-5 with TRBJ2-3; D perhaps matches TRBD2 (6 bases). Germline CDR1 and CDR2: MNHEY and SVGAGI. V was shortened by 4 bases and J by 5 bases, with 19 bases between the two germline ends. The CDR3 is made up of 16 amino acids.

The V and J genes are TRBV4-3 and TRBJ2-1; 8 bases match TRBD2. Germline CDR1 LGHNA, CDR2 YSLEER. The ends lost 4 bases at V and 0 bases at J; junction bases unmatched: 20. The CDR3 sequence is 21 residues long. The DNA for the CDR3 is TGCGCCAGCAGCCTAGAAGGGCGGACGGGAGGGCCAGGTTTCTCCTACAATGAGCAGTTCTTC. Translating gives CASSLEGRTGGPGFSYNEQFF.

This rearrangement joins TRBV24-1 to TRBJ2-7, with 7 bases aligning to TRBD1. V gave up 6 bases and J gave up 4 bases; unmatched junction bases: 5. Per germline, CDR1 KGHDR and CDR2 SFDVKD. CDR3 length: 13 residues. The chain's CDR3 is CATSTWDRYEQYV. In DNA, the CDR3 is TGTGCCACCAGTACCTGGGACAGATACGAGCAGTACGTC.

This clonotype was detected many times. V is TRBV7-3 and J is TRBJ2-7; 8 nucleotides line up with TRBD2. The CDR3 consists of 13 residues. Germline V CDR1 and CDR2: SGHTA, FQGTGA. Trimming at V came to 3 bases and at J to 5 bases, leaving 3 bases not matched to a gene. The chain's CDR3 is CASSFTGGDEQYF. In DNA, the CDR3 is TGTGCCAGCAGCTTTACGGGAGGGGACGAGCAGTACTTC.

The rearrangement uses TRBV7-9 and TRBJ2-1; 10 nucleotides match TRBD2. The V gene's germline CDR1 is SEHNR and CDR2 FQNEAQ (reference sequence). The V and J ends lost 2 bases and 10 bases, in that order; junction bases with no gene match: 11. The CDR3 spans 16 residues. The CDR3 coding sequence is TGTGCCAGCAGCTTAACCAAACTAGCGGGACCGACGGAGCAGTTCTTC. Amino acid sequence: CASSLTKLAGPTEQFF.

This rearrangement joins TRBV6-1 to TRBJ2-5, with TRBD1 as a possible D gene (5 bases). CDR1 and CDR2 from the germline V gene are MNHNS and SASEGT. Trimming stripped 4 bases from V and 1 base from J, with 7 bases between. This CDR3 region has 13 residues. CDR3 residues: CASSAGPQETQYF. CDR3 nucleotide sequence: TGTGCCAGCAGTGCAGGGCCCCAAGAGACCCAGTACTTC.

This clonotype turned up a few times. V usage is TRBV27 and J usage is TRBJ1-2; 7 bases agree with TRBD1. CDR3 size: 13 residues. Looked up from germline, CDR1 is MNHEY and CDR2 is SMNVEV (reference sequence). V was pared by 0 bases and J by 8 bases, with 3 bases of the junction left unmatched. The CDR3 spells CASSLSGGKGYTF. As DNA, the CDR3 is TGTGCCAGCAGTTTATCAGGGGGCAAAGGCTACACCTTC.

Regarding this clonotype: Being one base from a much bigger clone, this may be a read error. In DNA, the CDR3 is TGCAGTGCTAGAGGTTGGTTAGGGGACATGACTGAAAAACTGTTTTTT. As protein: CSARGWLGDMTEKLFF. This chain uses TRBV20-1 with TRBJ1-4, with D perhaps TRBD1 (6 bases). Germline CDR1 and CDR2: DFQATT and SNEGSKA (reference sequence). The CDR3 consists of 16 residues. Trimming removed 1 base from V and 7 bases from J, with 19 bases in between.

V is TRBV28 and J is TRBJ2-1; D uncertain. In germline, CDR1 is MDHEN, CDR2 SYDVKM. V lost 6 bases, J lost 4 bases, and 7 bases lay in between. CDR3 length: 12 amino acids. CDR3 region: CASRALYNEQFF. The CDR3 bases are TGTGCCAGCAGGGCACTGTACAATGAGCAGTTCTTC.

This clonotype came up a few times. The rearrangement links TRBV28 to TRBJ2-3; TRBD1 matches 9 bases. V lost 5 bases, J lost 4 bases, and 16 bases stayed unmatched. Germline CDR1 MDHEN, CDR2 SYDVKM. The CDR3 length is 18 residues. For the CDR3, the DNA is TGTGCCAGCAGTATCAGAAGAGTCGGACAGGGGAAGCCAGATACGCAGTATTTT. Translated: CASSIRRVGQGKPDTQYF.

The chain recombines TRBV7-6 with TRBJ2-5; 14 positions match TRBD2. This CDR3 is built from 16 residues. V gave up 2 bases and J gave up 3 bases; unmatched junction bases: 2. CDR1 is SGHVS, CDR2 FNYEAQ, per germline. The CDR3 reads CASSLRTSGGKETQYF. Written as DNA, the CDR3 is TGTGCCAGCAGCTTAAGGACTAGCGGGGGGAAAGAGACCCAGTACTTC.

V gene TRBV29-1 combines with J gene TRBJ2-3, with D uncertain. CDR3 length: 14 residues. Germline CDR1 reads SQVTM; CDR2 reads ANQGSEA. Trimming took 3 bases from V and 2 from J, leaving 12 bases between them. This chain's CDR3 is CSVDGNIITDTQYF. DNA for the CDR3: TGCAGCGTTGATGGTAATATCATCACAGATACGCAGTATTTT.

This clonotype was found a few times. The V call is TRBV6-1, the J call TRBJ2-1; weak D call: TRBD2 (5 bases). The germline V gene has CDR1 MNHNS and CDR2 SASEGT. CDR3 length equals 16 residues. The V gene lost 5 bases and the J gene lost 3 bases, with 17 bases spanning the gap. The chain's CDR3 is CASSNRQRTFYNEQFF. For the CDR3, the DNA is TGTGCCAGCAGTAATCGGCAGCGGACTTTCTACAATGAGCAGTTCTTC.

V gene TRBV5-6 combines with J gene TRBJ2-1; TRBD2 matches 10 bases. The CDR3 length is 16 residues. The V and J ends lost 6 bases and 0 bases, in that order; junction bases with no gene match: 6. Per germline, CDR1 SGHDT and CDR2 YYEEEE. CDR3 region: CASNYLAGDSYNEQFF. The CDR3, as DNA: TGTGCCAGCAATTACCTAGCGGGAGACTCCTACAATGAGCAGTTCTTC.

The genes are TRBV20-1 and TRBJ2-1, with TRBD2 matching 11 bases. CDR1 DFQATT and CDR2 SNEGSKA come from the germline V gene (reference sequence). The CDR3 runs to 15 residues. V shed 5 bases, J shed 2 bases, and the junction held 5 bases outside the gene matches. In DNA, the CDR3 is TGCAGTGCTCTTTCTAGCGGGGGGACCTACAATGAGCAGTTCTTC. It specifies CSALSSGGTYNEQFF.

The chain employs TRBV7-9 and TRBJ2-1; 13 nucleotides agree with TRBD2. The CDR3 runs 15 residues. Looked up from germline, CDR1 is SEHNR and CDR2 is FQNEAQ (reference sequence). The junction had 5 bases not matched to a gene; V was cut back by 5 bases and J by 7 bases. CDR3 protein: CASSTSGRVRNEQFF. The CDR3 region has the DNA TGTGCCAGCAGCACTAGCGGGAGGGTCAGGAATGAGCAGTTCTTC. The variable domain in full, completed from reference TRBV7-9 and TRBJ2-1, reads DTGVSQNPRHKITKRGQNVTFRCDPISEHNRLYWYRQTLGQGPEFLTYFQNEAQLEKSRLLSDRFSAERPKGSFSTLEIQRTEQGDSAMYLCASSTSGRVRNEQFFGPGTRLTVL.

J is TRBJ2-1 and V is TRBV28, with D unresolved. V gave up 5 bases and J gave up 8 bases, with 13 bases separating them. CDR3 length equals 13 residues. Germline V gene lookup returns CDR1 MDHEN and CDR2 SYDVKM. CDR3 in DNA: TGTGCCAGCAGTAAAGCCAATTCGGATGAGCAGTTCTTC. It specifies CASSKANSDEQFF.

V and J are TRBV20-1 and TRBJ2-2; maybe TRBD1 (6 bases). Germline V gene data show CDR1 as DFQATT and CDR2 as SNEGSKA (reference sequence). V lost 4 bases and J 6 bases, leaving 15 bases between the germline ends. The CDR3 contains 14 residues. The CDR3 region has the DNA TGCAGTGCTACCCTGGGACATCTCGCCGGGGAGCTGTTTTTT. Its translation is CSATLGHLAGELFF.

This clonotype was detected once. In nucleotides, the CDR3 is TGTGCCAGCTCACGACTAGCGGGAGTCCGTGGGTATGAGCAGTTCTTC. Protein product: CASSRLAGVRGYEQFF. This sequence joins TRBV18 and TRBJ2-1; 12 bases match TRBD2. This CDR3 comprises 16 residues. Per the germline V gene, CDR1 is KGHSH and CDR2 is LQKENI. Germline trimming cut 4 bases from V and 8 bases from J; bases unmatched to any gene: 9.

The rearrangement uses TRBV20-1 and TRBJ2-7, with 7 bases that match TRBD1. Germline V lookup: CDR1 DFQATT, CDR2 SNEGSKA (reference sequence). The CDR3 contains 13 residues. Trimming cost V 3 bases and J 2 bases; bases outside gene matches: 4. The CDR3 spells CSARGQSPYEQYV. Written as DNA, the CDR3 is TGCAGTGCTAGGGGACAGTCCCCCTACGAGCAGTACGTC.

This sequence joins TRBV28 and TRBJ1-5, with D possibly being TRBD1 (6 bases). The V gene's germline CDR1 is MDHEN and CDR2 SYDVKM. Trimming took off 7 bases at V and 6 bases at J, with 28 bases between the two ends. CDR3 size: 18 residues. The CDR3 loop is CASNLATVRDTRTQPQHF. In DNA, the CDR3 is TGTGCCAGCAACCTTGCGACAGTCCGGGACACGAGGACTCAGCCCCAGCATTTT.

For this clonotype: One base away lies a much larger clone, so this may be a sequencing read error. The V call is TRBV12-3 or TRBV12-4, the J call TRBJ2-4; D is undetermined. This CDR3 region has 12 residues. The CDR3 DNA reads TGTGCCAGCAGTTTAGATCTAAACAGTCAGTACTTC. It codes for CASSLDLNSQYF.

This clonotype was counted between two and nine times. This chain links TRBV7-2 with TRBJ2-5; 8 nucleotides agree with TRBD2. There are 16 residues in the CDR3. Germline V gene data show CDR1 as SGHTA and CDR2 as FQGNSA. V lost 4 bases to trimming and J lost 1 base; unmatched junction nucleotides: 8. For the CDR3, the DNA is TGTGCCAGCAGCTCAGTAGCGGGAAGGGGCCAAGAGACCCAGTACTTC. This translates into CASSSVAGRGQETQYF.

The rearrangement uses TRBV9 and TRBJ1-2; the D is unclear. CDR1 and CDR2 from the germline V gene are SGDLS and YYNGEE. V was pared by 4 bases and J by 13 bases, with 20 bases between. The CDR3 is made up of 13 amino acids. In nucleotides, the CDR3 is TGTGCCAGCAGCCCCCACCCGGCCAGTCCCCCCACCTTC. Protein product: CASSPHPASPPTF.

Only a few counts were recorded for this clonotype. The chain recombines TRBV6-1 with TRBJ2-3; D is possibly TRBD1 (5 bases). The CDR3 runs to 15 residues. From germline, CDR1 is MNHNS and CDR2 SASEGT. Trimming removed 6 bases at V and 1 base at J, with 14 bases between. The CDR3 sequence is CASSPGPRGTDTQYF. CDR3 bases: TGTGCCAGCAGCCCCGGGCCCAGGGGCACAGATACGCAGTATTTT.

V and J are TRBV19 and TRBJ2-1, with TRBD1 identical over 7 bases. The ends lost 5 bases at V and 4 bases at J; junction bases unmatched: 5. This CDR3 comprises 14 residues. Germline lookup yields CDR1 LNHDA and CDR2 SQIVND (reference sequence). The CDR3 protein is CASSGSGGYNEQFF. The DNA of the CDR3 is TGTGCCAGTAGTGGCTCAGGGGGTTACAATGAGCAGTTCTTC.

This clonotype was seen more than once but under ten times. The V call is TRBV28, the J call TRBJ1-5; D is uncertain. V dropped 3 bases and J dropped 5 bases, with 11 bases sitting between them. Per germline, CDR1 MDHEN and CDR2 SYDVKM. There are 14 residues in the CDR3. In DNA form, the CDR3 reads TGTGCCAGCAGTTTCCAGGTGGCGGATCAGCCCCAGCATTTT. Encoded protein: CASSFQVADQPQHF.